Described below is a single T cell receptor beta chain sequence and its context. Antigen specificity is unknown. TCRdb keeps only in-frame clones here, not all; method: immunoSEQ multiplex PCR. The table includes tens of thousands of clones, 91% detected once. The data were taken from a study of graft-versus-host responses after intestinal transplantation. Study background: The whole recipient group had anti-thymocyte globulin induction followed by tacrolimus and steroids for around 3 years.

This CDR3 comprises 15 residues. V was shortened by 5 bases and J by 3 bases, with 14 bases between the two germline ends. Germline CDR1 reads SGHTA; CDR2 reads FQGNSA. The sequence derives from a human donor who received an intestinal transplant. The chain is built from TRBV7-2 and TRBJ2-1; D may be TRBD1 (5 bases). The input for sequencing was unstimulated CD4+ T cells sorted from spleen or lymph node cells, taken before intestinal transplant. The CDR3 region is CASSRQGGHYNEQFF. CDR3 nucleotides: TGTGCCAGCAGCCGTCAGGGTGGGCACTACAATGAGCAGTTCTTC.